The sequence of this T cell receptor (beta chain) was determined in a study of cytomegalovirus exposure and HLA in healthy donors. Background on the study: The Caucasian-associated ancestry cluster contained roughly four fifths of the approximately 420 genotyped donors. General study results and limits: A previous analysis found most TCR beta V segments productive roughly 87% or roughly 30% of the time. It was assumed in the presence/absence analyses that sequencing depth was roughly uniform across donors. Based on reports, TCR beta sequences accurately predicted HLA-A and HLA-B alleles for most subjects.

The primer mix had 60 Vbeta and 13 Jbeta primers. Assay: immunoSEQ multiplex PCR; the TCRdb copy retains only in-frame clones and omits some. The sample shows 95,000 to 150,000 clones, 74% of them seen only once. V was pared by 0 bases and J by 2 bases, with 11 bases between. The germline CDR1 and CDR2 sequences are SQVTM and ANQGSEA. The CDR3 extends over 14 amino acids. A note on this clone: Its specificity is unknown.

The chain employs TRBV29-1 and TRBJ2-7, with TRBD1 as a possible D gene (5 bases). This TCR came from a man aged 40-55 years in good health and CMV-seropositive. The sequencing sample was made of PBMCs. CDR3: CSVEEQVGAYEQYF. CDR3 nucleotide sequence: TGCAGCGTTGAAGAACAGGTCGGTGCCTACGAGCAGTACTTC.